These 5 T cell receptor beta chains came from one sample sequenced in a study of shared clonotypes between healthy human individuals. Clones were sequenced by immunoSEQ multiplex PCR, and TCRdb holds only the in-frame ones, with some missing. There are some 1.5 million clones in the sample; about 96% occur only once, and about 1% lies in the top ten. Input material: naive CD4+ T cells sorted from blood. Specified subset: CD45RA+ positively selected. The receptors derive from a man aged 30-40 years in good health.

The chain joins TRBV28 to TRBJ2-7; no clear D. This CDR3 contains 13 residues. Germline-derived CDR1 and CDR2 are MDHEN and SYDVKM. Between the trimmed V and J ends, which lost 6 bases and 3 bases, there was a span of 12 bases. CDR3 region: CASSPVTIYEQYF. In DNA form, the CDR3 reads TGTGCCAGCAGCCCCGTGACCATCTACGAGCAGTACTTC.

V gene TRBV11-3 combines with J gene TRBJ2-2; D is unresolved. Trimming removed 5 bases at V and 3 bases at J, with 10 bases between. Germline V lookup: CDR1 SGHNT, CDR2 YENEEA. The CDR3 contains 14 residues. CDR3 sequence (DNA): TGTGCCAGCAGCCAGGACGGATACACCGGGGAGCTGTTTTTT. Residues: CASSQDGYTGELFF.

The CDR3 sequence: CASSLGGLRDEQFF. In DNA, the CDR3 is TGCGCCAGCAGCTTGGGGGGCCTCCGGGATGAGCAGTTCTTC. The J gene is TRBJ2-1, the V gene TRBV5-1; tentative D call: TRBD1 (5 bases). The CDR3 covers 14 residues. Trimming pared 0 bases from V and 8 bases from J, leaving 12 bases between. CDR1 and CDR2 from the germline V gene are SGHRS and YFSETQ. Supplemented by reference TRBV5-1 and TRBJ2-1, the full variable domain reads KAGVTQTPRYLIKTRGQQVTLSCSPISGHRSVSWYQQTPGQGLQFLFEYFSETQRNKGNFPGRFSGRQFSNSRSEMNVSTLELGDSALYLCASSLGGLRDEQFFGPGTRLTVL.

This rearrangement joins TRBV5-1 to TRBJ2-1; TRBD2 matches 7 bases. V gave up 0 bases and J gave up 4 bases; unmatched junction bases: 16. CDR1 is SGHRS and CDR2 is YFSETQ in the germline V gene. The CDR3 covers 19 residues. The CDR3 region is CASSLEGRVAGVKYNEQFF. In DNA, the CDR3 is TGCGCCAGCAGCTTGGAAGGTCGTGTCGCGGGAGTTAAGTACAATGAGCAGTTCTTC. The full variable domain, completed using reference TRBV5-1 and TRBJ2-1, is KAGVTQTPRYLIKTRGQQVTLSCSPISGHRSVSWYQQTPGQGLQFLFEYFSETQRNKGNFPGRFSGRQFSNSRSEMNVSTLELGDSALYLCASSLEGRVAGVKYNEQFFGPGTRLTVL.

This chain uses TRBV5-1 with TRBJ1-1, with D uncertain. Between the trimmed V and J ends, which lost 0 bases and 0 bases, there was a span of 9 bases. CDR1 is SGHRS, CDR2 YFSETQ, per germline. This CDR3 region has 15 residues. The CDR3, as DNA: TGCGCCAGCAGCTTGGGGTTCACAGTGAACACTGAAGCTTTCTTT. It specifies CASSLGFTVNTEAFF.